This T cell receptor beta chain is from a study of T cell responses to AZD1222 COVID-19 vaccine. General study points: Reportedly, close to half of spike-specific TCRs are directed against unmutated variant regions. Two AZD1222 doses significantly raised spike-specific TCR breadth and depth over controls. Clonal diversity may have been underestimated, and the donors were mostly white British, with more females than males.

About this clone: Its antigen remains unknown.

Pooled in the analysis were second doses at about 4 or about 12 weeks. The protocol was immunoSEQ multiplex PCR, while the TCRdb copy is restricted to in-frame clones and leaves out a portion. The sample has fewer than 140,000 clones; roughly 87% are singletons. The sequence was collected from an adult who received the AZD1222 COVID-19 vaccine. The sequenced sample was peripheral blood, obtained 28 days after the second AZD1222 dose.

The CDR3 loop reads CASSHIVRGMSEKLFF. Here the CDR3 DNA reads TGCGCCAGCAGCCACATCGTTAGGGGGATGAGTGAAAAACTGTTTTTT. The V gene is TRBV4-1, the J gene TRBJ1-4; D may be TRBD1 (6 bases). The ends were cut back, 3 bases at V and 7 bases at J, with 18 bases in the middle. CDR3 length equals 16 residues. Germline lookup yields CDR1 MGHRA and CDR2 YSYEKL.